Listed here are 24 T cell receptor beta chains from one sample, sequenced in a study of T cells in Graves' hyperthyroidism and ophthalmopathy (dated by TCRdb to about 2019). Libraries were built with multiplex PCR. Sequencing instrument: Illumina HiSeq 2000. TCR beta CDR3 regions were amplified from RNA transcripts. The TCR CDR3 was subjected to a first round of RT-PCR using the HTBI primer set and the Qiagen OneStep RT-PCR kit. TCRdb passed the public sequencing reads through fastp at Q25 and MiXCR, retaining productive beta sequences. CDR3 protein duplicates are merged, each entry listing the most common genes and DNA. The sample yields hundreds of thousands of distinct CDR3 sequences; approximately 14% were counted once. The leading ten clones occupy over 7.5% of the sample. The sequenced material came from blood. All receptors come from a woman aged 18-29 years with Graves' hyperthyroidism.

Ten or more counts support this clonotype. The V call is TRBV20-1, the J call TRBJ1-5; tentative D call: TRBD1 (5 bases). The length of the CDR3 is 13 residues. CDR1 DFQATT and CDR2 SNEGSKA come from the germline V gene (reference sequence). The V end was cut by 0 bases, the J end by 4 bases, with 7 bases between. For the CDR3, the DNA is TGCAGTGCTAGAGAGGGGGGTAATCAGCCCCAGCATTTT. Its protein product is CSAREGGNQPQHF.

This clonotype was counted ten times or more. The chain recombines TRBV2 with TRBJ1-4; D is undetermined. The CDR3 runs to 14 residues. Germline assignment: CDR1 SNHLY and CDR2 FYNNEI. Trimming took 7 bases from V and 7 from J, leaving 16 bases between them. This CDR3 reads CASKRRIPGEKLFF. In DNA, the CDR3 is TGTGCCAGCAAGCGGAGGATCCCAGGTGAAAAACTGTTTTTT.

This clonotype was seen repeatedly, ten times or more. The genes are TRBV6-4 and TRBJ2-5; 9 bases map to TRBD2. Trimming at V came to 3 bases and at J to 0 bases, leaving 2 bases not matched to a gene. The V gene's germline CDR1 is MRHNA and CDR2 SNTAGT. CDR3 length: 15 residues. The CDR3 loop is CASSEVAGDQETQYF. DNA of the CDR3: TGTGCCAGCAGTGAGGTAGCGGGGGACCAAGAGACCCAGTACTTC.

This clonotype was found many times. The rearrangement links TRBV6-4 to TRBJ1-4, with no clear D. This CDR3 has 15 amino acids. Germline CDR1 is MRHNA and CDR2 is SNTAGT. Trimming took off 3 bases at V and 3 bases at J, with 11 bases between the two ends. The CDR3 DNA reads as TGTGCCAGCAGTGAGGGTCTTTCGGCTAATGAAAAACTGTTTTTT. Protein: CASSEGLSANEKLFF.

This clonotype was counted at least ten times. The CDR3 DNA reads TGCAGTGCTCCCGGCCAAAGGACCGGGGAGCTGTTTTTT. Encoded protein: CSAPGQRTGELFF. V usage is TRBV20-1 and J usage is TRBJ2-2; D gene uncertain. Germline V gives CDR1 DFQATT, CDR2 SNEGSKA (reference sequence). CDR3 length equals 13 residues. V was cut by 5 bases and J by 5 bases, with 12 bases left in between.

This clonotype was observed many times. The V and J genes are TRBV20-1 and TRBJ2-1, with D unclear. The V and J ends lost 7 bases and 5 bases respectively, with 9 bases between them. Germline-derived CDR1 and CDR2 are DFQATT and SNEGSKA (reference sequence). The CDR3 runs to 11 residues. Here the CDR3 reads CSVGTNNEQFF. Written as DNA, the CDR3 is TGCAGTGTCGGTACTAACAATGAGCAGTTCTTC.

This clonotype was found many times. This chain joins TRBV12-3 or TRBV12-4 and TRBJ1-6; no clear D. Trimming took 5 bases from V and 10 from J, leaving 9 bases between them. The CDR3 is made up of 12 amino acids. The CDR3 sequence is CASSSTGSPLHF. CDR3 nucleotides: TGTGCCAGCAGTAGCACCGGATCACCCCTCCACTTT.

Ten or more counts support this clonotype. The chain uses TRBV12-3 or TRBV12-4 and TRBJ1-2, with D possibly being TRBD1 (5 bases). CDR3 length: 21 residues. Trimming took 4 bases from V and 1 from J, leaving 31 bases between them. The CDR3 protein is CASSWRAGPTSEGTLNYGYTF. The DNA for the CDR3 is TGTGCCAGCAGTTGGCGGGCAGGGCCAACTTCAGAAGGGACCCTTAACTATGGCTACACCTTC.

As regards this clonotype: Being one base from a much bigger clone, this may be a read error. This chain connects TRBV15 to TRBJ2-1, with 9 positions matching TRBD2. Germline assignment: CDR1 LNHNV and CDR2 YYDKDF (reference sequence). With V trimmed by 4 bases and J by 5 bases, 9 bases remained unmatched. The CDR3 contains 16 residues. CDR3 loop: CATSTVSGRSHNEQFF. CDR3 DNA sequence: TGTGCCACCAGCACCGTAAGCGGGAGGTCCCACAATGAGCAGTTCTTC.

The chain joins TRBV20-1 to TRBJ1-2; no reliable D call. CDR3 length: 14 residues. In germline, CDR1 is DFQATT, CDR2 SNEGSKA (reference sequence). The ends were cut back, 6 bases at V and 0 bases at J, with 14 bases in the middle. CDR3 residues: CSAAGWGANYGYTF. As DNA, the CDR3 is TGCAGTGCAGCGGGGTGGGGAGCTAACTATGGCTACACCTTC.

Notes on this clonotype: A clone one base away is much larger, so this may be a read error. The chain's CDR3 is CTSSASDTDTQYF. In DNA form, the CDR3 reads TGTACCAGCAGTGCTAGCGACACAGATACGCAGTATTTT. This sequence joins TRBV6-4 and TRBJ2-3; D may be TRBD2 (6 bases). The CDR3 sequence is 13 residues long. Germline V gene data show CDR1 as MRHNA and CDR2 as SNTAGT.

This clonotype was recorded at least ten times. The rearrangement links TRBV20-1 to TRBJ2-1; 8 bases agree with TRBD2. Looked up from germline, CDR1 is DFQATT and CDR2 is SNEGSKA (reference sequence). The CDR3 covers 13 residues. The ends lost 6 bases at V and 4 bases at J; junction bases unmatched: 5. The CDR3 nucleotides read TGCAGTGCCTCCGGACTAGCTTACAATGAGCAGTTCTTC. Its protein product is CSASGLAYNEQFF.

The genes are TRBV9 and TRBJ2-2; 15 nucleotides agree with TRBD2. The CDR3 runs 18 residues. Trimming at V came to 4 bases and at J to 4 bases, leaving 8 bases not matched to a gene. The germline CDR1 and CDR2 sequences are SGDLS and YYNGEE. The CDR3 region has the DNA TGTGCCAGCAGCTCCCGGACTAGCGGGAGGGGGACCACCGGGGAGCTGTTTTTT. This sequence encodes CASSSRTSGRGTTGELFF.

This clonotype was observed at least ten times. The gene calls are TRBV2 and TRBJ2-7, with D uncertain. CDR1 SNHLY and CDR2 FYNNEI come from the germline V gene. The CDR3 has 12 amino acids. Trimming left V 3 bases short and J 2 bases short, with 5 bases between. CDR3 nucleotides: TGTGCCAGCAGTGACACAGCCTACGAGCAGTACTTC. Translating it yields CASSDTAYEQYF.

In this sample, this clonotype turned up many times. The CDR3 coding sequence is TGTGCCAGCAGCGTAGCGGACAGCCGCTACGAGCAGTACTTC. Translation gives CASSVADSRYEQYF. The chain couples TRBV9 to TRBJ2-7; possibly TRBD1 for D (6 bases). Trimming cost V 0 bases and J 3 bases, with 10 bases left between them. The CDR3 consists of 14 residues. Germline V CDR1 and CDR2: SGDLS, YYNGEE.

This clonotype was seen more than once but under ten times. The chain combines TRBV10-3 with TRBJ2-2; the match to TRBD1 covers 9 bases. CDR1 and CDR2 (germline): ENHRY, SYGVKD. This CDR3 has 14 amino acids. V lost 7 bases, J lost 4 bases, and 4 bases stayed unmatched. The CDR3 is CAINPGQGTGELFF. The DNA for the CDR3 is TGTGCCATCAATCCGGGACAGGGCACCGGGGAGCTGTTTTTT.

This clonotype has at least ten counts. This chain connects TRBV5-1 to TRBJ2-7, with 9 bases that match TRBD2. Trimming took 5 bases from V and 3 from J; bases not matched to a gene: 6. This CDR3 has 14 residues. The germline V gene encodes CDR1 SGHRS and CDR2 YFSETQ. In DNA form, the CDR3 reads TGCGCCAGCAGATCCGGGACTAGCATCTACGAGCAGTACTTC. Its translation: CASRSGTSIYEQYF. Complete variable domain (other parts from reference TRBV5-1 and TRBJ2-7): KAGVTQTPRYLIKTRGQQVTLSCSPISGHRSVSWYQQTPGQGLQFLFEYFSETQRNKGNFPGRFSGRQFSNSRSEMNVSTLELGDSALYLCASRSGTSIYEQYFGPGTRLTVT.

There are a few counts of this clonotype. V is TRBV5-1 and J is TRBJ2-5, with D unclear. Looked up from germline, CDR1 is SGHRS and CDR2 is YFSETQ. CDR3 length equals 15 residues. V was trimmed by 4 bases and J by 5 bases, leaving 18 bases between them. CDR3 sequence: CASSPYGSRSETQYF. CDR3 nucleotides: TGCGCCAGCAGCCCGTATGGGTCTCGGTCGGAGACCCAGTACTTC.

Ten or more counts support this clonotype. The chain has TRBV5-1 and TRBJ2-5, with 7 bases aligning to TRBD2. With V trimmed by 4 bases and J by 4 bases, 10 bases remained unmatched. There are 15 residues in the CDR3. From germline, CDR1 is SGHRS and CDR2 YFSETQ. CDR3 DNA sequence: TGCGCCAGCAGCGAGCGGGACTCGTTAAGAGAGACCCAGTACTTC. Encoded protein: CASSERDSLRETQYF. The full variable domain, completed using reference TRBV5-1 and TRBJ2-5, is KAGVTQTPRYLIKTRGQQVTLSCSPISGHRSVSWYQQTPGQGLQFLFEYFSETQRNKGNFPGRFSGRQFSNSRSEMNVSTLELGDSALYLCASSERDSLRETQYFGPGTRLLVL.

At least ten counts were recorded for this clonotype. This chain joins TRBV7-6 and TRBJ2-3, with 9 bases fitting TRBD1. Germline values: CDR1 SGHVS, CDR2 FNYEAQ. V was pared by 5 bases and J by 5 bases, with 11 bases of the junction left unmatched. The CDR3 length is 16 residues. CDR3 coding DNA: TGTGCCAGCAGCCAACAGGGACAGGGAGGAGGAGATACGCAGTATTTT. It translates to CASSQQGQGGGDTQYF.

This clonotype was seen at least ten times. The rearrangement joins TRBV10-3 to TRBJ2-7; D remains ambiguous. This CDR3 is built from 11 residues. CDR1 is ENHRY and CDR2 is SYGVKD in the germline V gene. V lost 2 bases to trimming and J lost 4 bases, with 3 bases between them. The CDR3 is CAISEGYEQYF. The CDR3 DNA reads TGTGCCATCAGTGAGGGATACGAGCAGTACTTC.

This clonotype was counted many times. The gene calls are TRBV6-5 and TRBJ2-1; possible D gene TRBD1, 7 bases. Germline loops: CDR1 MNHEY, CDR2 SVGAGI. With 0 bases removed from V and 6 bases from J, the gap between germline ends came to 9 bases. The CDR3 sequence is 14 residues long. The CDR3 region has the DNA TGTGCCAGCAGTTACTCCCAGGGGGGCAATGAGCAGTTCTTC. This translates into CASSYSQGGNEQFF.

The sample holds many counts of this clonotype. V and J are TRBV3-1 and TRBJ2-3; 7 bases line up with TRBD1. Germline CDR1 reads LGHDT; CDR2 reads YNNKEL (reference sequence). The trim removed 1 base at V and 6 bases at J, leaving 16 bases unmatched. The CDR3 runs to 18 residues. The CDR3 nucleotides are TGTGCCAGCAGCCAAGGACAGGGCACGGGACGGAGAGTTGATACGCAGTATTTT. It is translated as CASSQGQGTGRRVDTQYF.

The chain is built from TRBV18 and TRBJ2-2; weak D call: TRBD2 (6 bases). The length of the CDR3 is 17 residues. V was cut by 0 bases and J by 0 bases, with 11 bases left in between. CDR1 KGHSH and CDR2 LQKENI come from the germline V gene. This CDR3 reads CASSPPEGLSNTGELFF. In DNA, the CDR3 is TGTGCCAGCTCACCACCGGAGGGACTCTCGAACACCGGGGAGCTGTTTTTT.